A selection of T cell receptor beta chains follows, all from one sample in a study of blood T cells in healthy people across ages. TCRdb re-derived calls from the 5' RACE reads in MiXCR, one entry per CDR3 protein. The data show hundreds of thousands of distinct CDR3 sequences, about 30% seen once. The sequenced sample was blood. The receptors stem from a woman at least 80 years old in good health. The CDR3 runs from the conserved cysteine through the conserved F or W. A D gene is named only where the DNA matches it firmly. Clone sizes are given selectively: once, few, many, or a class where the clone is expanded.

TRBJ2-7	once	TRBV20-1	NA	CSSTHGTHAYEQYF	TGCAGTTCCACCCACGGGACGCACGCCTACGAGCAGTACTTC
TRBJ1-6	NA	TRBV7-8	TRBD1	CASSLTGRISPLHF	TGTGCCAGCAGCTTGACAGGGAGAATTTCACCCCTCCACTTT
TRBJ2-7	few	TRBV7-2	NA	CASSETGTLPYEQYF	TGTGCCAGCAGCGAAACAGGAACCCTCCCCTACGAGCAGTACTTC
TRBJ2-1	many	TRBV20-1	TRBD2	CSARGLAEQFF	TGCAGTGCTAGAGGACTAGCGGAGCAGTTCTTC
TRBJ1-5	NA	TRBV20-1	TRBD1	CSARDSGQGGEQPQHF	TGCAGTGCTAGAGATTCCGGACAGGGGGGAGAACAGCCCCAGCATTTT
TRBJ2-7	NA	TRBV29-1	TRBD1	CSVGRTGGEYEQYF	TGCAGCGTTGGGAGGACAGGGGGAGAGTACGAGCAGTACTTC
TRBJ1-2	many	TRBV30	NA	CAWSNGGLGGYTF	TGTGCCTGGAGTAACGGGGGGCTCGGTGGCTACACCTTC
TRBJ2-7	NA	TRBV5-1	NA	CASSTGWDERYF	TGCGCCAGCAGCACCGGTTGGGACGAGCGGTACTTC
TRBJ2-3	NA	TRBV12-3/TRBV12-4	NA	CASSFNRDTQYF	TGTGCCAGCAGTTTCAACAGGGATACGCAGTATTTT
TRBJ2-5	many	TRBV9	NA	CASNDGLQETQYF	TGTGCCAGCAATGACGGCCTCCAAGAGACCCAGTACTTC
TRBJ2-1	many	TRBV7-2	NA	CASSSDFGDNEQFF	TGTGCCAGCAGCTCCGATTTTGGGGACAATGAGCAGTTCTTC
TRBJ1-2	many	TRBV28	NA	CASNQLGGSDYGYTF	TGTGCCAGCAACCAATTGGGGGGTTCGGACTATGGCTACACCTTC
TRBJ2-1	few	TRBV12-3/TRBV12-4	NA	CVSSRTGYEQFF	TGTGTCAGCAGTCGTACAGGGTATGAGCAGTTCTTC
TRBJ1-1	few	TRBV2	NA	CASSDLRGDTEAFF	TGTGCCAGCAGTGACCTCCGAGGAGACACTGAAGCTTTCTTT
TRBJ1-1	NA	TRBV28	NA	CASSLAGSMNTEAFF	TGTGCCAGCAGTTTGGCCGGGTCCATGAACACTGAAGCTTTCTTT
TRBJ2-3	many	TRBV29-1	NA	CSVVTIGTDTQYF	TGCAGCGTTGTGACAATCGGCACAGATACGCAGTATTTT
TRBJ2-1	NA	TRBV20-1	TRBD2	CSAGGTSGVYNEQFF	TGCAGTGCTGGAGGAACTAGCGGTGTTTACAATGAGCAGTTCTTC
TRBJ1-2	many	TRBV9	NA	CASSGDWLDYTF	TGTGCCAGCAGCGGCGACTGGTTGGACTACACCTTC
TRBJ1-3	once	TRBV30	NA	CAWESGNTIYF	TGTGCCTGGGAATCTGGAAACACCATATATTTT
TRBJ1-2	many	TRBV6-5	NA	CASSYISNYGYTF	TGTGCCAGCAGTTACATCAGTAACTATGGCTACACCTTC
TRBJ2-1	NA	TRBV24-1	NA	CATRDRVNNGQFF	TGTGCCACCAGGGATCGAGTTAACAATGGGCAGTTCTTC
TRBJ1-2	many	TRBV6-5	TRBD1	CASSYRDRVDGYTF	TGTGCCAGCAGTTACCGAGACAGGGTGGATGGCTACACCTTC
TRBJ2-7	few	TRBV20-1	TRBD1	CSARDLGTVTSYEQYF	TGCAGTGCTAGAGACCTTGGGACAGTCACTTCCTACGAGCAGTACTTC
TRBJ1-1	NA	TRBV7-3	TRBD1	CASSSNRQGATEAFF	TGTGCCAGCAGCTCAAATCGGCAGGGGGCCACTGAAGCTTTCTTT
TRBJ2-5	many	TRBV5-4	TRBD2	CASSLTSGFEETQYF	TGTGCCAGCAGCCTGACTAGCGGGTTCGAAGAGACCCAGTACTTC
TRBJ2-3	NA	TRBV3-1	NA	CASSRFGDTQYF	TGTGCCAGCAGCCGCTTTGGAGATACGCAGTATTTT
TRBJ1-1	NA	TRBV19	NA	CASSIGRDTEAFF	TGTGCCAGTAGTATCGGGAGGGACACTGAAGCTTTCTTT
TRBJ1-2	few	TRBV29-1	TRBD1	CSGLNTRQGDYGYTF	TGCAGCGGACTTAATACGCGACAGGGAGACTATGGCTACACCTTC
TRBJ2-1	many	TRBV20-1	NA	CSASAAAQDEQFF	TGCAGTGCTAGTGCCGCGGCGCAGGATGAGCAGTTCTTC
TRBJ1-6	few	TRBV5-6	NA	CASSLGQGVRSPLHF	TGTGCCAGCAGCCTGGGGCAGGGAGTGAGGTCACCCCTCCACTTT
TRBJ2-1	many	TRBV20-1	NA	CSAVRPSEYNEQFF	TGCAGTGCTGTCCGGCCTAGCGAGTACAATGAGCAGTTCTTC
TRBJ2-7	NA	TRBV2	NA	CASSPPTGGSYF	TGTGCCAGCAGCCCGCCAACGGGTGGGTCGTACTTC
TRBJ1-3	NA	TRBV30	NA	CAWSVGGAGNTIYF	TGTGCCTGGAGTGTAGGAGGGGCTGGAAACACCATATATTTT
TRBJ1-6	many	TRBV20-1	TRBD1	CSVQGDRADSPLHF	TGCAGTGTCCAGGGGGACAGGGCAGATTCACCCCTCCACTTT
TRBJ2-3	few	TRBV30	TRBD1	CAWSPGQPTDTQYF	TGTGCCTGGAGTCCGGGACAGCCCACAGATACGCAGTATTTT
TRBJ1-5	NA	TRBV28	NA	CASSLEQWTEPQHF	TGTGCCAGCAGTTTGGAGCAATGGACTGAGCCCCAGCATTTT
TRBJ1-1	many	TRBV6-5	TRBD1	CASRRGTGDSTEAFF	TGTGCCAGCCGCCGTGGGACAGGGGATAGCACTGAAGCTTTCTTT